This TCR beta chain was observed in a study of blood T cell repertoires in COVID-19. As for the study in general: T cells, B-cell-depleted T cells, or PBMCs provided the cDNA or gDNA that served as material.

The V end was cut by 3 bases, the J end by 0 bases, with 6 bases between. The CDR3 sequence is 14 residues long. Germline CDR1 MNHNS, CDR2 SASEGT. This clone has just one count. Per the original methods: Reference gene primers were amplified, and this amplification served to estimate nucleated cell counts. Here immunoSEQ multiplex PCR was the method, and the copy in TCRdb shows in-frame clones only, minus some. V and J calls and clone size are copied from that table; D and trimming were computed from the DNA. Among about 110,000 clones, about 88% were seen once, and the ten largest hold under 3%. The receptor was isolated from a human donor in a cohort sampled during active COVID-19. The chain has TRBV6-1 and TRBJ2-1; D is unresolved. Sequences were obtained from peripheral blood. CDR3 nucleotide sequence: TGTGCCAGCAGTGACGGGTACTCCTACAATGAGCAGTTCTTC. This gives the protein CASSDGYSYNEQFF.